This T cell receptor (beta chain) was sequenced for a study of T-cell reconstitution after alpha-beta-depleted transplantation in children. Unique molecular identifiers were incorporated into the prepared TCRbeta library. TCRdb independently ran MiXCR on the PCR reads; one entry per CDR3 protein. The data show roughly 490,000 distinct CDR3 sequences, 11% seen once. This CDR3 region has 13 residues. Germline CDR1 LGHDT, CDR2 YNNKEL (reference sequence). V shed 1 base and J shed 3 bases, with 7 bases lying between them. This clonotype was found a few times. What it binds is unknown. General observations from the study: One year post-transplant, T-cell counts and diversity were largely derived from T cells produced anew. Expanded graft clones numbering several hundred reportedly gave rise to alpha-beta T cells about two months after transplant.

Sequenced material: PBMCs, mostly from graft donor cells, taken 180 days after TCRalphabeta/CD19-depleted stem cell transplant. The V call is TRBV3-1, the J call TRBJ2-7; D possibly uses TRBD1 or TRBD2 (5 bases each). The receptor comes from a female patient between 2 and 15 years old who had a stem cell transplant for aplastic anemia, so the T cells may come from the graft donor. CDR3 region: CASSQVGGYEQYF. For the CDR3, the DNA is TGTGCCAGCAGCCAAGTTGGGGGCTACGAGCAGTACTTC.